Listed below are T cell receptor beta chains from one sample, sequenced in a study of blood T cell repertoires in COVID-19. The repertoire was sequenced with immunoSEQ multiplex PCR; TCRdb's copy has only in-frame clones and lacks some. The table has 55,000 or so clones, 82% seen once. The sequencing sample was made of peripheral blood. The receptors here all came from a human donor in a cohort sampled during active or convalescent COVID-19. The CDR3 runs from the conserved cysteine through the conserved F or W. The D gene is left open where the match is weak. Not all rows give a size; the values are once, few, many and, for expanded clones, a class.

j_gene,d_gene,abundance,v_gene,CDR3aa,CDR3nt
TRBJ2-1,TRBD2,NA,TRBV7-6,CASSLSFVRGGGNEQFF,TGTGCCAGCAGCCTGTCATTCGTCCGGGGGGGCGGCAATGAGCAGTTCTTC
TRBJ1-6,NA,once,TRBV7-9,CASSLRGQNSPLHF,TGTGCCAGCAGCCTCAGGGGTCAGAATTCACCCCTCCACTTT
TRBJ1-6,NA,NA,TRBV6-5,CASSYPESGSPLHF,TGTGCCAGCAGTTACCCGGAGTCTGGGTCACCCCTCCACTTT
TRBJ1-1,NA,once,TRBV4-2,CASSQGQMNTEAFF,TGTGCCAGCAGCCAAGGACAAATGAACACTGAAGCTTTCTTT
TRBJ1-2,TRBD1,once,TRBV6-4,CASGGQANYGYTF,TGTGCCAGCGGGGGACAGGCAAACTATGGCTACACCTTC
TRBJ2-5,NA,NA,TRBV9,CASSVSGRAGFQETQYF,TGTGCCAGCAGCGTCTCCGGTAGGGCGGGGTTCCAAGAGACCCAGTACTTC
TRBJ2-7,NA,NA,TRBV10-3,CAISDSGSSYEQYF,TGTGCCATCAGTGACTCTGGGAGCTCCTACGAGCAGTACTTC
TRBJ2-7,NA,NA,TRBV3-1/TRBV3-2,CASSQDLERRKALYEQYF,TGTGCCAGCAGCCAAGATCTTGAGAGGCGGAAAGCACTCTACGAGCAGTACTTC
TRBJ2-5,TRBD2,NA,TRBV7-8,CASSLDAQRGFQDSQYF,TGTGCCAGCAGCTTAGATGCCCAGCGGGGGTTCCAAGATTCCCAGTACTTC
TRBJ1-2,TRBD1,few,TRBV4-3,CASSQDRQGNYGYTF,TGCGCCAGCAGCCAAGACAGACAGGGAAACTATGGCTACACCTTC
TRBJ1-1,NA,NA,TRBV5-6,CASSLVWDTYTSNTEAFF,TGTGCCAGCAGCTTGGTGTGGGACACATACACCTCGAACACTGAAGCTTTCTTT
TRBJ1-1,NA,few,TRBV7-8,CASSLALGGGRAEAFF,TGTGCCAGCAGCTTAGCGCTCGGTGGAGGGAGGGCTGAAGCTTTCTTT
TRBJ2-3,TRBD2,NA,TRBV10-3,CAISAGLAGEISHLPDTQYF,TGTGCCATCAGTGCTGGACTAGCGGGGGAGATATCTCACCTCCCAGATACGCAGTATTTT
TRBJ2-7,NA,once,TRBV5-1,CASSLGQFYEQYF,TGCGCCAGCAGCTTGGGGCAGTTCTACGAGCAGTACTTC
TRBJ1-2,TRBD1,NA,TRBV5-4,CASSPGTGLVNYGYTF,TGTGCCAGCAGCCCCGGGACAGGGCTAGTTAACTATGGCTACACCTTC
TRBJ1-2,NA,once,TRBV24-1,CATSDGGGDGYTF,TGTGCCACCAGTGATGGGGGAGGAGACGGCTACACCTTC
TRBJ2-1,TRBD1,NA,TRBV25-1,CASSEARRGGRKGDEQFF,TGTGCCAGCAGTGAAGCAAGGCGAGGGGGCAGAAAGGGAGATGAGCAGTTCTTC